These 22 T cell receptor beta chains came from one sample sequenced in a study of metastatic and nonmetastatic thyroid tumors. TCRdb re-clonotyped the PCR reads through MiXCR. Of about 64,000 clones listed, 4% to 4.5% were seen once; the top ten hold 20% to 25%. Thyroid surgery took place with no prior treatment in any patient. The sample taken for sequencing was blood. These receptors were taken from a female donor with papillary thyroid cancer or a benign thyroid nodule (not recorded which). Some clones in this sample may be carry-over from other donors' samples.

Many counts were recorded for this clone. The J gene is TRBJ1-4, the V gene TRBV2; D is undetermined. The CDR3 is made up of 14 amino acids. CDR1 is SNHLY, CDR2 FYNNEI, per germline. Trimming shortened V by 0 bases and J by 5 bases, and 7 bases separated the two germline ends. This CDR3 reads CASSEAGLNEKLFF. As DNA, the CDR3 is TGTGCCAGCAGTGAAGCAGGCTTAAATGAAAAACTGTTTTTT. The whole variable domain, remainder taken from reference TRBV2 and TRBJ1-4, is EPEVTQTPSHQVTQMGQEVILRCVPISNHLYFYWYRQILGQKVEFLVSFYNNEISEKSEIFDDQFSVERPDGSNFTLKIRSTKLEDSAMYFCASSEAGLNEKLFFGSGTQLSVL.

At least ten counts were recorded for this clone. This chain links TRBV7-9 with TRBJ2-7, with TRBD1 matching over 7 bases. After removal of 3 bases from V and 1 base from J, the junction contained 3 bases not matched to a gene. The CDR3 sequence is 14 residues long. The germline V gene has CDR1 SEHNR and CDR2 FQNEAQ (reference sequence). The CDR3: CASSFSGGSYEQYF. The CDR3, as DNA: TGTGCCAGCAGCTTTTCAGGGGGATCCTACGAGCAGTACTTC.

This clone was detected only a few times. A read error is possible here, since a much larger clone lies one base away. The rearrangement joins TRBV10-3 to TRBJ2-2; D is unclear. Germline V gene sequence: CDR1 ENHRY, CDR2 SYGVKD. There are 17 residues in the CDR3. The V end lost 0 bases, the J end lost 3 bases, and 14 bases lay between the germline ends. The CDR3 DNA is TGTGCCATCAGTGAGTCGCCAGGACCAGCTGACACCGGGGAGCTGTTTTTT. Translation: CAISESPGPADTGELFF.

This clone was seen many times. The rearrangement uses TRBV20-1 and TRBJ2-1; 13 nucleotides agree with TRBD2. Germline V gives CDR1 DFQATT, CDR2 SNEGSKA (reference sequence). Trimming took 4 bases from V and 1 from J; bases not matched to a gene: 4. CDR3 length: 16 residues. The CDR3 DNA reads TGCAGTGCTACCGGGACTAGCGGGAATTCCTACAATGAGCAGTTCTTC. It yields the protein CSATGTSGNSYNEQFF.

In its sample, this clone was seen many times. The V call is TRBV4-1, the J call TRBJ1-3; tentatively, D is TRBD1 (5 bases). V shed 4 bases and J shed 0 bases, with 22 bases lying between them. The CDR3 has 19 residues. Germline loops: CDR1 MGHRA, CDR2 YSYEKL. CDR3 residues: CASSLQTTMGLSSGNTIYF. CDR3 bases: TGCGCCAGCAGCCTCCAAACCACCATGGGACTGAGCTCTGGAAACACCATATATTTT.

This clone was seen ten or more times. CDR3 loop: CASSHGTTYEQYF. In DNA, the CDR3 is TGTGCCAGCAGCCATGGGACAACCTACGAGCAGTACTTC. V and J are TRBV9 and TRBJ2-7; D is perhaps TRBD1 (6 bases). This CDR3 is built from 13 residues. Germline V gives CDR1 SGDLS, CDR2 YYNGEE. Trimming stripped 4 bases from V and 2 bases from J, with 10 bases between.

This clone was seen repeatedly, ten times or more. This chain joins TRBV30 and TRBJ1-1, with D hard to call. The CDR3 has 19 amino acids. Germline assignment: CDR1 GTSNPN and CDR2 SVGIG (reference sequence). Trimming removed 4 bases from V and 1 base from J, with 28 bases in between. CDR3 DNA sequence: TGTGCCTGGAACCGACCTTTCGAAGGGTACACCCACAGGAACACTGAAGCTTTCTTT. Its protein is CAWNRPFEGYTHRNTEAFF.

The sample holds many counts of this clone. The chain joins TRBV6-1 to TRBJ1-5; tentatively, D is TRBD1 (5 bases). The CDR3 has 16 residues. The ends were cut back, 6 bases at V and 0 bases at J, with 15 bases in the middle. Per the germline V gene, CDR1 is MNHNS and CDR2 is SASEGT. The CDR3 DNA is TGTGCCAGCAGACGAACAGGAGCTAATAGCAATCAGCCCCAGCATTTT. This translates into CASRRTGANSNQPQHF.

The rearrangement joins TRBV6-2 or TRBV6-3 to TRBJ1-5; D unresolved. Germline CDR1 is MNHEY and CDR2 is SVGEGT. The CDR3 is made up of 14 amino acids. Trimming removed 6 bases at V and 4 bases at J, with 13 bases between. CDR3 in DNA: TGTGCCAGCAGAACACCGGGGAGAAATCAGCCCCAGCATTTT. This encodes CASRTPGRNQPQHF.

In this sample, this clone turned up many times. The chain carries TRBV5-1 and TRBJ1-2, with D maybe TRBD1 (6 bases). Germline V CDR1 and CDR2: SGHRS, YFSETQ. The germline V and J ends were trimmed by 8 bases and 2 bases, with 16 bases remaining between them. The CDR3 runs to 14 residues. CDR3 bases: TGCGCCAGTAGACCAGTCGGGACAAACTATGGCTACACCTTC. Residues: CASRPVGTNYGYTF. The variable domain in full, with the rest retrieved from reference TRBV5-1 and TRBJ1-2, is KAGVTQTPRYLIKTRGQQVTLSCSPISGHRSVSWYQQTPGQGLQFLFEYFSETQRNKGNFPGRFSGRQFSNSRSEMNVSTLELGDSALYLCASRPVGTNYGYTFGSGTRLTVV.

This clone was observed a handful of times. The rearrangement uses TRBV6-1 and TRBJ2-7; D tentatively reads TRBD1 or TRBD2 (7 bases each). The V end was cut by 11 bases, the J end by 5 bases, with 19 bases between. Germline CDR1 MNHNS, CDR2 SASEGT. This CDR3 has 13 residues. This CDR3 is CALQRGDSDEQYF. CDR3 DNA: TGTGCCTTACAACGGGGGGACAGTGACGAGCAGTACTTC.

Only a few counts were recorded for this clone. V and J are TRBV3-1 and TRBJ2-1, with 11 bases fitting TRBD2. The CDR3 sequence is 14 residues long. Losses at the gene ends were 6 bases for V and 10 bases for J; bases not matched to a gene: 8. Germline CDR1 is LGHDT and CDR2 is YNNKEL (reference sequence). CDR3 sequence reads: CASRASGGRYEQFF. The CDR3 nucleotides read TGTGCCAGCAGGGCTAGCGGGGGGAGATACGAGCAGTTCTTC.

This clone has a count of ten or more. This sequence may be a read error, since a much larger clone differs from it by one base. The chain recombines TRBV5-1 with TRBJ1-3; no firm D call. The CDR3 is 14 amino acids. Germline lookup yields CDR1 SGHRS and CDR2 YFSETQ. The CDR3 region is CVSSADHSGNTIYF. The DNA of the CDR3 is TGCGTCAGCAGCGCGGACCACTCTGGAAACACCATATATTTT.

The chain combines TRBV28 with TRBJ2-7; possible D gene TRBD1, 6 bases. This CDR3 has 15 amino acids. Germline V gene lookup returns CDR1 MDHEN and CDR2 SYDVKM. V was pared by 5 bases and J by 8 bases, with 22 bases between. The CDR3 DNA reads as TGTGCCAGCAGTATACCGGGACATGGGTCATACCAGCAGTACTTC. It is translated as CASSIPGHGSYQQYF.

This clone has at least ten counts. V and J are TRBV27 and TRBJ1-2; the match to TRBD1 covers 9 bases. The CDR3 runs 15 residues. The V and J ends lost 8 bases and 5 bases, in that order; junction bases with no gene match: 12. Per germline, CDR1 MNHEY and CDR2 SMNVEV (reference sequence). The CDR3 here is CASGGNDRGFYGYTF. In nucleotides, the CDR3 is TGTGCCAGCGGGGGTAACGACAGGGGGTTTTATGGCTACACCTTC.

This clone was found many times. The chain recombines TRBV2 with TRBJ1-5, with 7 nucleotides matching TRBD1. Trimming at V came to 6 bases and at J to 3 bases, leaving 5 bases not matched to a gene. This CDR3 has 14 amino acids. Per germline, CDR1 SNHLY and CDR2 FYNNEI. CDR3 sequence: CASSLTGVNQPQHF. In nucleotides, the CDR3 is TGTGCCAGCAGCCTAACAGGGGTCAATCAGCCCCAGCATTTT.

Ten or more counts support this clone. The V call is TRBV2, the J call TRBJ2-3, with 9 bases matching TRBD2. J gave up 4 bases and V 10 bases, and 9 bases lay outside the gene matches. From germline, CDR1 is SNHLY and CDR2 FYNNEI. The CDR3 extends over 14 amino acids. The CDR3 coding sequence is TGTGCCACCGCAGGACTAGCGTCTGCAGATACGCAGTATTTT. Protein: CATAGLASADTQYF.

This clone was counted at least ten times. The V gene is TRBV20-1, the J gene TRBJ2-7; 11 bases match TRBD2. CDR3 length: 18 amino acids. CDR1 and CDR2 (germline): DFQATT, SNEGSKA (reference sequence). The V gene end was trimmed by 6 bases and the J gene end by 0 bases; junction bases not matched to a gene: 16. In DNA, the CDR3 is TGCAGTGCGGCAGGGGTGTCTAGCGGGAGGACCGGCTCCTACGAGCAGTACTTC. As protein: CSAAGVSSGRTGSYEQYF.

This clone was seen only a few times. The chain is built from TRBV7-9 and TRBJ2-1, with TRBD1 as a possible D gene (5 bases). Looked up from germline, CDR1 is SEHNR and CDR2 is FQNEAQ (reference sequence). Trimming left V 5 bases short and J 3 bases short, with 8 bases between. The CDR3 contains 13 residues. CDR3 nucleotide sequence: TGTGCCAGCAGCCCCAGGGTCTACAATGAGCAGTTCTTC. It codes for CASSPRVYNEQFF. Full variable domain (outside the CDR3, taken from reference TRBV7-9 and TRBJ2-1): DTGVSQNPRHKITKRGQNVTFRCDPISEHNRLYWYRQTLGQGPEFLTYFQNEAQLEKSRLLSDRFSAERPKGSFSTLEIQRTEQGDSAMYLCASSPRVYNEQFFGPGTRLTVL.

The chain couples TRBV7-9 to TRBJ1-3; TRBD1 might be the D (5 bases). V was trimmed by 5 bases and J by 0 bases, leaving 14 bases between them. CDR1 is SEHNR and CDR2 is FQNEAQ in the germline V gene (reference sequence). CDR3 length: 16 residues. The CDR3 nucleotides are TGTGCCAGCAGCCCGCGGGACGTCTCCTCTGGAAACACCATATATTTT. As protein: CASSPRDVSSGNTIYF. Together with reference TRBV7-9 and TRBJ1-3, the CDR3 gives the full variable domain: DTGVSQNPRHKITKRGQNVTFRCDPISEHNRLYWYRQTLGQGPEFLTYFQNEAQLEKSRLLSDRFSAERPKGSFSTLEIQRTEQGDSAMYLCASSPRDVSSGNTIYFGEGSWLTVV.

This clone was counted only a few times. The chain recombines TRBV19 with TRBJ2-7; the match to TRBD1 covers 8 bases. The J segment lost 7 bases and the V segment lost 5 bases, leaving 10 bases of the junction unmatched. CDR3 length: 14 residues. Germline values: CDR1 LNHDA, CDR2 SQIVND (reference sequence). CDR3 nucleotides: TGTGCCAGTAGTTCCCCAGGGGGCGCGGATGAGCAGTACTTC. This sequence encodes CASSSPGGADEQYF.

This clone came up a few times. The chain has TRBV6-1 and TRBJ2-7; TRBD1 or TRBD2 may be the D gene (5 bases each). The germline CDR1 and CDR2 sequences are MNHNS and SASEGT. Trimming removed 6 bases at V and 2 bases at J, with 14 bases between. This CDR3 comprises 14 residues. The CDR3 here is CASRAGTATYEQYF. The DNA of the CDR3 is TGTGCCAGCAGAGCCGGGACGGCAACCTACGAGCAGTACTTC.